The 19 T cell receptor beta chains reported below all come from one sample, sequenced in a study of lymphopenia after photon versus proton radiotherapy. TCRdb's table, derived via immunoSEQ multiplex PCR, lists solely in-frame clones and lacks some. The top ten hold 10% to 13% of the sample, which has roughly 40,000 clones, 70% to 90% seen once. The source material was peripheral blood, sampled from a patient treated with proton-based radiotherapy. Every receptor here comes from a woman in her seventies with pancreatic cancer. Some clones in this sample may be carry-over from other donors' samples.

The CDR3 coding sequence is TGCGCCAGCAGCTTCAACACAGATACGCAGTATTTT. Protein product: CASSFNTDTQYF. J is TRBJ2-3 and V is TRBV5-1; no reliable D call. The length of the CDR3 is 12 residues. Trimming took off 2 bases at V and 2 bases at J, with 3 bases between the two ends. Germline V lookup: CDR1 SGHRS, CDR2 YFSETQ. The full variable domain, in which reference TRBV5-1 and TRBJ2-3 provide the parts outside the CDR3, is KAGVTQTPRYLIKTRGQQVTLSCSPISGHRSVSWYQQTPGQGLQFLFEYFSETQRNKGNFPGRFSGRQFSNSRSEMNVSTLELGDSALYLCASSFNTDTQYFGPGTRLTVL.

The V gene is TRBV10-3, the J gene TRBJ2-1, with 9 bases that match TRBD2. With 9 bases clipped from V and 1 base from J, the junction kept 19 bases outside the gene matches. The CDR3 loop spans 19 amino acids. Germline lookup yields CDR1 ENHRY and CDR2 SYGVKD. As DNA, the CDR3 is TGTGCCATGAGTACCAGGGTTCGGGCGGGAGGGCCATCCTACAATGAGCAGTTCTTC. Translated, it gives CAMSTRVRAGGPSYNEQFF.

The V gene is TRBV9, the J gene TRBJ2-1; 8 nucleotides agree with TRBD1. This CDR3 is 12 amino acids long. Germline values: CDR1 SGDLS, CDR2 YYNGEE. J was trimmed by 15 bases and V by 4 bases; bases with no gene match: 9. CDR3 region: CASSPGQGFRFF. CDR3 bases: TGTGCCAGCAGCCCCGGACAGGGCTTTCGGTTCTTC.

The V gene is TRBV19, the J gene TRBJ2-7; TRBD2 aligns across 9 bases. The length of the CDR3 is 15 residues. The germline V gene encodes CDR1 LNHDA and CDR2 SQIVND (reference sequence). Germline trimming cut 4 bases from V and 2 bases from J; bases unmatched to any gene: 6. As DNA, the CDR3 is TGTGCCAGTAGTAAAACTAGCGGGTCTACCTACGAGCAGTACTTC. It encodes CASSKTSGSTYEQYF.

The V gene is TRBV7-2, the J gene TRBJ2-4, with no clear D. With 1 base removed from V and 7 bases from J, the gap between germline ends came to 14 bases. Germline-derived CDR1 and CDR2 are SGHTA and FQGNSA. This CDR3 spans 15 amino acids. For the CDR3, the DNA is TGTGCCAGCAGCTTAGACGGCGGAGCCGGCAACATTCAGTACTTC. Translating it yields CASSLDGGAGNIQYF.

The chain couples TRBV13 to TRBJ2-1; 9 bases fit TRBD2. The CDR3 spans 18 residues. The junction had 11 bases not matched to a gene; V was cut back by 5 bases and J by 0 bases. From germline, CDR1 is PRHDT and CDR2 FYEKMQ (reference sequence). CDR3 loop: CASSPRGREGFSYNEQFF. The CDR3 DNA reads TGTGCCAGCAGCCCGAGGGGGCGGGAGGGCTTCTCCTACAATGAGCAGTTCTTC.

This clone occurred a few times. The gene calls are TRBV28 and TRBJ1-2, with no clear D. Germline V gene data show CDR1 as MDHEN and CDR2 as SYDVKM. The V and J ends lost 6 bases and 0 bases respectively, with 8 bases between them. The CDR3 totals 13 residues. The CDR3 spells CASRSLTNYGYTF. CDR3 DNA sequence: TGTGCCAGCAGATCCCTAACTAACTATGGCTACACCTTC.

As to this clone: Other nucleotide sequences from this sample produce the same CDR3. This chain connects TRBV7-9 to TRBJ1-4; D possibly corresponds to TRBD1 (5 bases). V was trimmed by 2 bases and J by 8 bases, leaving 6 bases between them. CDR3 length: 12 residues. Germline V lookup: CDR1 SEHNR, CDR2 FQNEAQ (reference sequence). CDR3 residues: CASSLRTEKLFF. The CDR3 DNA follows: TGTGCCAGCAGCTTACGGACAGAAAAACTGTTTTTT.

This chain uses TRBV6-1 with TRBJ1-5, with TRBD1 matching 8 bases. Germline V lookup: CDR1 MNHNS, CDR2 SASEGT. The CDR3 sequence is 14 residues long. V lost 6 bases, J lost 3 bases, and 4 bases stayed unmatched. The CDR3 nucleotides are TGTGCCAGCAGCGGACAGGGCCTCAATCAGCCCCAGCATTTT. Its translation is CASSGQGLNQPQHF.

This chain joins TRBV7-2 and TRBJ1-5; 8 nucleotides agree with TRBD1. CDR3 size: 17 residues. Trimming cost V 4 bases and J 4 bases; bases outside gene matches: 12. Germline V gives CDR1 SGHTA, CDR2 FQGNSA. CDR3 nucleotides: TGTGCCAGCAGCTCAGACCGTTCAGGGGGCTTTAATCAGCCCCAGCATTTT. It translates to CASSSDRSGGFNQPQHF. Combining the CDR3 with reference TRBV7-2 and TRBJ1-5 gives the whole variable domain GAGVSQSPSNKVTEKGKDVELRCDPISGHTALYWYRQSLGQGLEFLIYFQGNSAPDKSGLPSDRFSAERTGGSVSTLTIQRTQQEDSAVYLCASSSDRSGGFNQPQHFGDGTRLSIL.

This chain joins TRBV5-1 and TRBJ1-4, with D possibly matching TRBD1 (6 bases). The CDR3 is 14 residues long. The ends were cut back, 0 bases at V and 8 bases at J, with 11 bases in the middle. From germline, CDR1 is SGHRS and CDR2 YFSETQ. The CDR3 here is CASSLGQAGEKLFF. CDR3 DNA: TGCGCCAGCAGCTTGGGACAGGCTGGGGAAAAACTGTTTTTT. The variable domain in full, with the rest retrieved from reference TRBV5-1 and TRBJ1-4, is KAGVTQTPRYLIKTRGQQVTLSCSPISGHRSVSWYQQTPGQGLQFLFEYFSETQRNKGNFPGRFSGRQFSNSRSEMNVSTLELGDSALYLCASSLGQAGEKLFFGSGTQLSVL.

This chain links TRBV7-9 with TRBJ2-7; 14 nucleotides match TRBD2. The CDR3 contains 15 residues. Germline lookup yields CDR1 SEHNR and CDR2 FQNEAQ (reference sequence). V was pared by 7 bases and J by 12 bases, with 14 bases of the junction left unmatched. The CDR3 coding sequence is TGTGCCAGCATCCCCGATGGGACTAGCGGGAGAAATTGGTACTTC. Translation: CASIPDGTSGRNWYF.

V is TRBV18 and J is TRBJ2-6; possibly TRBD1 for D (7 bases). Deletions cut 6 bases from V and 0 bases from J, with 27 bases between. The germline V gene has CDR1 KGHSH and CDR2 LQKENI. This CDR3 region has 21 residues. The CDR3 DNA reads as TGTGCCAGCTCCCCGACCCCGTTAGGTCAGGGGGGCTTCTCTGGGGCCAACGTCCTGACTTTC. Its protein is CASSPTPLGQGGFSGANVLTF.

The CDR3 spells CASSLGLASYEQYF. DNA of the CDR3: TGTGCCAGCAGCTTAGGACTAGCGTCGTACGAGCAGTACTTC. The genes are TRBV11-2 and TRBJ2-7; the match to TRBD2 covers 8 bases. Looked up from germline, CDR1 is SGHAT and CDR2 is FQNNGV. The CDR3 has 14 amino acids. Unmatched junction bases numbered 3, after V lost 1 base and J lost 4 bases.

The CDR3 region has the DNA TGTGCCGTGGGGACGGGACAGAGCAATTTTATAGATACGCAGTATTTT. Amino acids: CAVGTGQSNFIDTQYF. The chain joins TRBV28 to TRBJ2-3, with 7 bases matching TRBD1. The CDR3 covers 16 residues. J gave up 5 bases and V 11 bases, and 19 bases lay outside the gene matches. Looked up from germline, CDR1 is MDHEN and CDR2 is SYDVKM.

In its sample, this clone was seen once. The chain recombines TRBV7-9 with TRBJ1-2; maybe TRBD1 (5 bases). Trimming pared 5 bases from V and 5 bases from J, leaving 15 bases between. The CDR3 totals 14 residues. Germline V gives CDR1 SEHNR, CDR2 FQNEAQ (reference sequence). CDR3 nucleotide sequence: TGTGCCAGCAGCGCTACCCCGACAGAGTATGGCTACACCTTC. Translation: CASSATPTEYGYTF.

The genes are TRBV10-3 and TRBJ1-5; a weak D match, TRBD1 (5 bases). The V end lost 11 bases, the J end lost 5 bases, and 19 bases lay between the germline ends. The CDR3 runs to 14 residues. Germline CDR1 is ENHRY and CDR2 is SYGVKD. The CDR3 DNA is TGTGCCTCAGGGCAGGGATTTATAGATCAGCCCCAGCATTTT. This gives the protein CASGQGFIDQPQHF.

Only a few counts were recorded for this clone. The J gene is TRBJ1-1, the V gene TRBV18; D is uncertain. With 6 bases removed from V and 1 base from J, the gap between germline ends came to 12 bases. Per the germline V gene, CDR1 is KGHSH and CDR2 is LQKENI. The CDR3 is made up of 14 amino acids. This CDR3 reads CASSASTENTEAFF. CDR3 in DNA: TGTGCCAGCTCCGCAAGTACCGAGAACACTGAAGCTTTCTTT.

This chain links TRBV11-3 with TRBJ2-5, with TRBD2 matching over 15 bases. This CDR3 contains 16 residues. The ends lost 5 bases at V and 5 bases at J; junction bases unmatched: 6. The germline gives CDR1 SGHNT, CDR2 YENEEA. The CDR3 DNA reads as TGTGCCAGCAGCCCCGGACTAGCGGGAGGGCTGGAGACCCAGTACTTC. Protein sequence: CASSPGLAGGLETQYF.